Below are 16 T cell receptor beta chains sequenced from a single sample in a study of blood T cell repertoires in COVID-19. The assay was immunoSEQ multiplex PCR, and TCRdb's table has in-frame clones only and misses some. The sample lists tens of thousands of clones; about nine tenths were seen once. Sequencing input: peripheral blood. The receptors were sampled from a woman aged 50 to 60 with active or convalescent COVID-19.

V gene TRBV19 combines with J gene TRBJ2-7; D not resolved. The CDR3 totals 11 residues. The V end lost 3 bases, the J end lost 6 bases, and 6 bases lay between the germline ends. The germline V gene has CDR1 LNHDA and CDR2 SQIVND (reference sequence). The CDR3 region is CASSISGEQYF. The CDR3 coding sequence is TGTGCCAGTAGTATTAGTGGCGAGCAGTACTTC. Supplemented by reference TRBV19 and TRBJ2-7, the full variable domain reads DGGITQSPKYLFRKEGQNVTLSCEQNLNHDAMYWYRQDPGQGLRLIYYSQIVNDFQKGDIAEGYSVSREKKESFPLTVTSAQKNPTAFYLCASSISGEQYFGPGTRLTVT.

The J gene is TRBJ1-5, the V gene TRBV24-1, with D possibly matching TRBD1 (5 bases). Germline loops: CDR1 KGHDR, CDR2 SFDVKD. V was shortened by 3 bases and J by 1 base, with 9 bases between the two germline ends. CDR3 length equals 15 residues. This CDR3 is CATSDRGDSNQPQHF. The CDR3 DNA reads as TGTGCCACCAGTGATCGGGGGGACAGCAATCAGCCCCAGCATTTT.

The chain carries TRBV5-1 and TRBJ2-3; D may be TRBD1 (6 bases). The V end was cut by 0 bases, the J end by 2 bases, with 7 bases between. This CDR3 region has 14 residues. Per germline, CDR1 SGHRS and CDR2 YFSETQ. In DNA, the CDR3 is TGCGCCAGCAGCTTGGGACAGGACACAGATACGCAGTATTTT. This codes for CASSLGQDTDTQYF.

The chain links TRBV9 to TRBJ1-1; 9 positions match TRBD1. Germline-derived CDR1 and CDR2 are SGDLS and YYNGEE. This CDR3 is built from 15 residues. With V trimmed by 3 bases and J by 2 bases, 5 bases remained unmatched. The CDR3 sequence is CASSGRDRVNTEAFF. The CDR3 DNA reads TGTGCCAGCAGCGGGCGGGACAGGGTAAACACTGAAGCTTTCTTT.

This chain joins TRBV7-8 and TRBJ2-5; weak D call: TRBD1 (6 bases). V was shortened by 9 bases and J by 1 base, with 18 bases between the two germline ends. The CDR3 length is 15 residues. Germline V CDR1 and CDR2: SGHVS, FQNEAQ. CDR3 loop: CASFRTRTAQETQYF. The CDR3 nucleotides are TGTGCCAGTTTCCGGACCCGGACAGCCCAAGAGACCCAGTACTTC. The whole variable domain, filled in from reference TRBV7-8 and TRBJ2-5, reads GAGVSQSPRYKVAKRGQDVALRCDPISGHVSLFWYQQALGQGPEFLTYFQNEAQLDKSGLPSDRFFAERPEGSVSTLKIQRTQQEDSAVYLCASFRTRTAQETQYFGPGTRLLVL.

In this sample, this clone turned up once. The rearrangement joins TRBV9 to TRBJ2-7; 7 nucleotides match TRBD1. CDR1 and CDR2 from the germline V gene are SGDLS and YYNGEE. The trim removed 3 bases at V and 4 bases at J, leaving 10 bases unmatched. The length of the CDR3 is 15 residues. In DNA, the CDR3 is TGTGCCAGCAGCGGACAGGGCCCAAGGGCGTACGAGCAGTACTTC. Protein sequence: CASSGQGPRAYEQYF.

The chain links TRBV11-3 to TRBJ2-1, with 7 bases fitting TRBD1. After removal of 4 bases from V and 8 bases from J, the junction contained 2 bases not matched to a gene. Looked up from germline, CDR1 is SGHNT and CDR2 is YENEEA. This CDR3 is built from 12 residues. The CDR3 spells CASSSQGDEQFF. CDR3 sequence (DNA): TGTGCCAGCAGCTCGCAGGGGGATGAGCAGTTCTTC. Filled out from reference TRBV11-3 and TRBJ2-1, the complete variable domain reads EAGVVQSPRYKIIEKKQPVAFWCNPISGHNTLYWYLQNLGQGPELLIRYENEEAVDDSQLPKDRFSAERLKGVDSTLKIQPAELGDSAVYLCASSSQGDEQFFGPGTRLTVL.

The V and J genes are TRBV3-1 (or the pseudogene TRBV3-2) and TRBJ2-3; the D gene is possibly TRBD2 (5 bases). CDR3 length: 14 residues. The germline CDR1 and CDR2 sequences are LGHDT and YNNKEL (reference sequence). With 1 base removed from V and 9 bases from J, the gap between germline ends came to 14 bases. CDR3 loop: CASSQARDGNTQYF. The CDR3 DNA is TGTGCCAGCAGCCAAGCCCGGGATGGAAACACGCAGTATTTT.

This sequence joins TRBV5-4 and TRBJ2-7, with a tentative D call TRBD1 (7 bases). Per the germline V gene, CDR1 is SGHNT and CDR2 is YYREEE (reference sequence). This CDR3 has 15 amino acids. Trimming left V 4 bases short and J 4 bases short, with 18 bases between. CDR3 in DNA: TGTGCCAGCAGCCCAGGGGGATTCGGGAGTTACGAGCAGTACTTC. Translating it yields CASSPGGFGSYEQYF.

This chain connects TRBV10-2 to TRBJ2-2; tentative D call: TRBD1 (6 bases). Germline V CDR1 and CDR2: WSHSY, SAAADI. Trimming shortened V by 7 bases and J by 0 bases, and 9 bases separated the two germline ends. The length of the CDR3 is 14 residues. CDR3 coding DNA: TGCGCCAGCACCGGGACACCGAACACCGGGGAGCTGTTTTTT. Translated, it gives CASTGTPNTGELFF.

This clone was counted once. The junction shows a germline mismatch at one end, possibly a read error. V and J are TRBV7-7 and TRBJ2-5; 9 positions match TRBD2. The CDR3 covers 15 residues. Germline CDR1 is SSHAT and CDR2 is FNYEAQ (reference sequence). In DNA form, the CDR3 reads TGTGCTAGCAGCTCATCTAGCGGGGCTCGGGAGACCCAGTACTTC. Protein product: CASSSSSGARETQYF.

The chain couples TRBV5-1 to TRBJ2-1; D may be TRBD2 (6 bases). The V gene's germline CDR1 is SGHRS and CDR2 YFSETQ. The CDR3 is made up of 16 amino acids. V shed 0 bases and J shed 8 bases, with 18 bases lying between them. CDR3 DNA sequence: TGCGCCAGCAGCTTGGGCTCCTTCGGCGGAGGGGATGAGCAGTTCTTC. Residues: CASSLGSFGGGDEQFF.

This clone has just one count. The V and J genes are TRBV30 and TRBJ1-1, with D hard to call. Trimming took 3 bases from V and 3 from J, leaving 17 bases between them. The CDR3 totals 15 residues. Germline CDR1 is GTSNPN and CDR2 is SVGIG (reference sequence). The CDR3 sequence: CAWSPFSGLDTEAFF. In DNA, the CDR3 is TGTGCCTGGAGCCCTTTCAGTGGCTTGGACACTGAAGCTTTCTTT.

The chain uses TRBV6-5 and TRBJ1-1, with 8 bases that match TRBD1. Unmatched junction bases numbered 6, after V lost 10 bases and J lost 2 bases. Germline V gene lookup returns CDR1 MNHEY and CDR2 SVGAGI. The CDR3 is 13 amino acids. The CDR3: CATAGGPNTEAFF. In nucleotides, the CDR3 is TGTGCCACCGCAGGGGGCCCTAACACTGAAGCTTTCTTT.

The chain combines TRBV6-6 with TRBJ1-1; D possibly corresponds to TRBD1 (6 bases). CDR3 length: 13 residues. Trimming stripped 2 bases from V and 3 bases from J, with 7 bases between. From germline, CDR1 is MNHNY and CDR2 SVGAGI (reference sequence). The CDR3 spells CASSYRTDTEAFF. The CDR3 bases are TGTGCCAGCAGTTACCGGACAGACACTGAAGCTTTCTTT.

The chain combines TRBV7-9 with TRBJ2-7; no definite D call. The CDR3 runs 14 residues. Germline V gene sequence: CDR1 SEHNR, CDR2 FQNEAQ (reference sequence). Trimming pared 0 bases from V and 4 bases from J, leaving 10 bases between. In nucleotides, the CDR3 is TGTGCCAGCAGCTTAGCCCAGACTGAATACGAGCAGTACTTC. This sequence encodes CASSLAQTEYEQYF.